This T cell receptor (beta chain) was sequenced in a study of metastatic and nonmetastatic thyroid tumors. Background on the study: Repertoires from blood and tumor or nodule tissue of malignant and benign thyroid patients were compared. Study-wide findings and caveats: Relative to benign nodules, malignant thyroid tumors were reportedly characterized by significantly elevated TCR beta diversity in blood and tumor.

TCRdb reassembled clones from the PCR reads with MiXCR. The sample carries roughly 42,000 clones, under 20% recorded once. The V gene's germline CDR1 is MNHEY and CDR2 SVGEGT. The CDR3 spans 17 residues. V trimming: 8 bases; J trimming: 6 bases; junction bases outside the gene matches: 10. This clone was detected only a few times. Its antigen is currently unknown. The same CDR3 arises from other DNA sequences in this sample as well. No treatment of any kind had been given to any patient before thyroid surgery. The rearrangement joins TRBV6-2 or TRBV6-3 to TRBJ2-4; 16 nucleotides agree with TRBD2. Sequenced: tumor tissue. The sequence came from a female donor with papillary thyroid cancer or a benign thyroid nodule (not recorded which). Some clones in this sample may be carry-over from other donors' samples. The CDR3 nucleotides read TGTGCCAGCGGTACCCCCGGGACTAGCGGGGGGGTAAACATTCAGTACTTC. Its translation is CASGTPGTSGGVNIQYF.